One T cell receptor (beta chain) is described in this entry. Its antigen is as yet unknown. TCRdb keeps only in-frame clones here, not all; method: immunoSEQ multiplex PCR. The sample has 95,000 to 150,000 clones, more than 80% seen once. V lost 9 bases and J 4 bases, leaving 11 bases between the germline ends. The CDR3 runs to 12 residues. The germline gives CDR1 MRHNA, CDR2 SNTAGT. The data were taken from a study of identifying expanded T cells in peripheral blood. Study-wide findings and caveats: Technical replicates showed around 1.1 changed clones; roughly two weeks 15 to 20; four weeks 19. Variance in clone template counts between roughly two-week samples significantly increased with total template count across all healthy donors.

Collection occurred without any documented infections or immune events in donors. Sequencing was performed on blood. The chain has TRBV6-4 and TRBJ2-3; a possible D gene is TRBD2 (6 bases). The TCR was taken from a person between 18 and 75 years old in good health. CDR3 in amino acids: CARRRESDTQYF. CDR3 coding DNA: TGTGCCAGAAGGCGGGAATCAGATACGCAGTATTTT.